This T cell receptor (beta chain) emerged from a study of OX40 agonist ivuxolimab in advanced cancers. The data were produced by immunoSEQ multiplex PCR, yet TCRdb's version contains in-frame clones alone and is incomplete. The table includes about 67,000 clones, about 89% detected once. Study results and caveats: Mean expanded clone counts were higher in CD8+ than CD4+ T cells.

CDR1 is SGHRS, CDR2 YFSETQ, per germline. Trimming took off 3 bases at V and 2 bases at J, with 10 bases between the two ends. This CDR3 comprises 14 residues. Details on this clone: The target antigen is unknown.

The sample in question was CD4+ or CD8+ T cells sorted from blood, obtained in a trial of the OX40 agonist ivuxolimab. This chain links TRBV5-1 with TRBJ2-3; D is perhaps TRBD1 or TRBD2 (5 bases each). This sequence originates from an adult with an advanced solid tumor such as melanoma, head and neck, liver or kidney cancer. In DNA form, the CDR3 reads TGCGCCAGCAGCTCCCGGGACCCCACAGATACGCAGTATTTT. This sequence encodes CASSSRDPTDTQYF.